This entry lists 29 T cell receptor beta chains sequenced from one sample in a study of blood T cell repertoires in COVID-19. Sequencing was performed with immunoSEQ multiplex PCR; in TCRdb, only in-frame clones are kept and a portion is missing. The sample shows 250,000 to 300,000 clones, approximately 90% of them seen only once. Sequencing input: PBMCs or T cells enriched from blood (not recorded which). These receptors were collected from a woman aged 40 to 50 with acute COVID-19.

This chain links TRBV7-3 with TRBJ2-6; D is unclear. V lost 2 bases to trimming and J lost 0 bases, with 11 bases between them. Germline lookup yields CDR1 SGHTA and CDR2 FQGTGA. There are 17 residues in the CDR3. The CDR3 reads CASSLHAVSSGANVLTF. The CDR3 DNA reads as TGTGCCAGCAGCTTACACGCGGTCTCCTCTGGGGCCAACGTCCTGACTTTC.

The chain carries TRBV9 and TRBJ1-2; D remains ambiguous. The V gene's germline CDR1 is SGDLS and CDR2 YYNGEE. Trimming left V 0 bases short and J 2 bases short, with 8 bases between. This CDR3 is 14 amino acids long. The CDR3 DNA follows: TGTGCCAGCAGCGTAGACAACAGAAACTATGGCTACACCTTC. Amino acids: CASSVDNRNYGYTF. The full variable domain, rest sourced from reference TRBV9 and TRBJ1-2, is DSGVTQTPKHLITATGQRVTLRCSPRSGDLSVYWYQQSLDQGLQFLIQYYNGEERAKGNILERFSAQQFPDLHSELNLSSLELGDSALYFCASSVDNRNYGYTFGSGTRLTVV.

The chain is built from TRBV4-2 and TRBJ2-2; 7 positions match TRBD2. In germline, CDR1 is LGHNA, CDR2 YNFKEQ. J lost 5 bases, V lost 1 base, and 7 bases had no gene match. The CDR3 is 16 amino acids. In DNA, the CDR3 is TGTGCCAGCAGCCAAGCCCCGGGAGCGGGAACCGGGGAGCTGTTTTTT. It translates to CASSQAPGAGTGELFF.

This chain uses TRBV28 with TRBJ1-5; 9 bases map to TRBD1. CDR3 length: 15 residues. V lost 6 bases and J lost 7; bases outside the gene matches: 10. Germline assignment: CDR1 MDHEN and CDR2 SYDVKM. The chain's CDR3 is CASRDGTGRRQPQHF. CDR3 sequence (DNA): TGTGCCAGCAGGGACGGGACAGGGAGGAGGCAGCCCCAGCATTTT.

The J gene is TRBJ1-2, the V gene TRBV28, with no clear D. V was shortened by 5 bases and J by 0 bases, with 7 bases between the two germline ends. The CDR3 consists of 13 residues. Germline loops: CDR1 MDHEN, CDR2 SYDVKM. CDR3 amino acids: CASSPPANYGYTF. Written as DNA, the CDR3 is TGTGCCAGCAGTCCCCCGGCTAACTATGGCTACACCTTC.

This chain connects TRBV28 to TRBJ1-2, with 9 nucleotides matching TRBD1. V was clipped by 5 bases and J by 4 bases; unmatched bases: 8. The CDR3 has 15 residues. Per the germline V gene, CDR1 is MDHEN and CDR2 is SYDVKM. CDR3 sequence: CASSLRDRVGYGYTF. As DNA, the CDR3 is TGTGCCAGCAGTCTCCGGGACAGGGTAGGCTATGGCTACACCTTC.

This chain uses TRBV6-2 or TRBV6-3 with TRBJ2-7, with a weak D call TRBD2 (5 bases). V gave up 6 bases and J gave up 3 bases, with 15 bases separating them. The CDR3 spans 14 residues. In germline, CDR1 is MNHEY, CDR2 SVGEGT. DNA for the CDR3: TGTGCCAGCAGCCAAAGACAAGCGGACTACGAGCAGTACTTC. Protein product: CASSQRQADYEQYF.

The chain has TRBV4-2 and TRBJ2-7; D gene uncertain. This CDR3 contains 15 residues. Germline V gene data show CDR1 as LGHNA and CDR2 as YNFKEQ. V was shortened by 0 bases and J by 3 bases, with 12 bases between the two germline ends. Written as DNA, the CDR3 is TGTGCCAGCAGCCAAGATTTCAGCGAGGTCTACGAGCAGTACTTC. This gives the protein CASSQDFSEVYEQYF.

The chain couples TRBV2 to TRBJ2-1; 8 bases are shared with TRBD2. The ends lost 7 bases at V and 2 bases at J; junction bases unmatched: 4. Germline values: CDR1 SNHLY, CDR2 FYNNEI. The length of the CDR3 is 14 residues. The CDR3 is CASNLAGPYNEQFF. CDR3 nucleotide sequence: TGTGCCAGCAACCTAGCGGGCCCCTACAATGAGCAGTTCTTC.

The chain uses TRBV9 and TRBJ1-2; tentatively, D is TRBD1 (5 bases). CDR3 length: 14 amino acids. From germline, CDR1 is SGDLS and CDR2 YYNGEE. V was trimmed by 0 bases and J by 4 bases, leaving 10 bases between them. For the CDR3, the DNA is TGTGCCAGCAGCGTAGGAGACAGCGCCTATGGCTACACCTTC. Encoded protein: CASSVGDSAYGYTF.

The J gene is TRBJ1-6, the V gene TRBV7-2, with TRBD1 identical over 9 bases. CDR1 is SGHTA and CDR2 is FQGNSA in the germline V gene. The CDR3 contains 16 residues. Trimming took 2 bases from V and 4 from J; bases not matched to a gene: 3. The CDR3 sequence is CASSLSGTGYNSPLHF. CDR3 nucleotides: TGTGCCAGCAGCTTAAGCGGGACAGGGTATAATTCACCCCTCCACTTT.

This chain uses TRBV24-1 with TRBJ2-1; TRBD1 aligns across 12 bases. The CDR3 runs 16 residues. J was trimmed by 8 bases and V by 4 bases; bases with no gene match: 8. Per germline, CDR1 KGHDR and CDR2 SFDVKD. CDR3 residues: CATSERLGTGGHEQFF. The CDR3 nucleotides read TGTGCCACCAGTGAACGGCTCGGGACAGGGGGCCATGAGCAGTTCTTC.

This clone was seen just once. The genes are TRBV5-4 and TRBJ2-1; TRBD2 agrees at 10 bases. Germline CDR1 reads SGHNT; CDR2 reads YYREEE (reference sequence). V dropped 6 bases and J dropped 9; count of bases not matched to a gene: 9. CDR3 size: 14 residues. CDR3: CASNPGLARSEQFF. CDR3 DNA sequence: TGTGCCAGCAACCCGGGACTAGCGAGATCTGAGCAGTTCTTC.

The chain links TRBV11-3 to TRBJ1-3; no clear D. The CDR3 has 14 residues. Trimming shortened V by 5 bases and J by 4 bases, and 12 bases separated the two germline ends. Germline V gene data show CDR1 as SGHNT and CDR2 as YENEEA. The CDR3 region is CASSPAQTGNTIYF. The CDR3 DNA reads TGTGCCAGCAGCCCCGCACAAACGGGAAACACCATATATTTT.

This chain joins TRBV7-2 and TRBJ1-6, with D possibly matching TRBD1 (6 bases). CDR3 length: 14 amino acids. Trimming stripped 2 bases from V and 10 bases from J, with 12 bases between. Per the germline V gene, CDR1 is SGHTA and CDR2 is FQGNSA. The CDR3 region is CASSLLGGDSPLHF. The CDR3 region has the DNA TGTGCCAGCAGCTTACTAGGGGGAGACTCACCCCTCCACTTT.

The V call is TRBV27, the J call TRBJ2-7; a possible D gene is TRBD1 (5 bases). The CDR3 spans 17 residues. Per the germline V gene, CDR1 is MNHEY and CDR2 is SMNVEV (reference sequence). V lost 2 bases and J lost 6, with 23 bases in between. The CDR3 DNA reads TGTGCCAGCAGTTTAGGGTTTCAAGGGGTCCAAGGCGGCGAGCAGTACTTC. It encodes CASSLGFQGVQGGEQYF.

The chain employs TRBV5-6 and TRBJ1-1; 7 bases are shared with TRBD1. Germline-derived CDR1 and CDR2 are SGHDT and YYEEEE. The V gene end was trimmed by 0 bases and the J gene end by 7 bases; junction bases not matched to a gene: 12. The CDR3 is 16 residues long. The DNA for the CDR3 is TGTGCCAGCAGCTTGGGTCAGGGGGAACGGGTCGGTGAAGCTTTCTTT. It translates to CASSLGQGERVGEAFF.

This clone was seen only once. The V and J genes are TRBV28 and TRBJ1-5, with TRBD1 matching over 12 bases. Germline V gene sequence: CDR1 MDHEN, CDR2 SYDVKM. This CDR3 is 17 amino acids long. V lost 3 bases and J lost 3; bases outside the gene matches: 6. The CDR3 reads CASSLYRDRGLNQPQHF. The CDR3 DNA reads TGTGCCAGCAGTTTGTACCGGGACAGGGGGCTCAATCAGCCCCAGCATTTT. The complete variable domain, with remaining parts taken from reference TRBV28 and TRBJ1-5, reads DVKVTQSSRYLVKRTGEKVFLECVQDMDHENMFWYRQDPGLGLRLIYFSYDVKMKEKGDIPEGYSVSREKKERFSLILESASTNQTSMYLCASSLYRDRGLNQPQHFGDGTRLSIL.

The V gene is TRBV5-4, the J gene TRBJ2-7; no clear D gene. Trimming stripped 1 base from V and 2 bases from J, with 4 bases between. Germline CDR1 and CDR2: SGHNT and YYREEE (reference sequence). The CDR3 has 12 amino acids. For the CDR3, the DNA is TGTGCCAGCAGCTTGAACACCTACGAGCAGTACTTC. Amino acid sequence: CASSLNTYEQYF.

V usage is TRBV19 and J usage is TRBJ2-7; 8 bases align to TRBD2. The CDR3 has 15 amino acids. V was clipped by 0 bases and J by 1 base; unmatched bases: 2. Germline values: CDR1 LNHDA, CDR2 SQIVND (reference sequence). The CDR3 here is CASSIDGLASYEQYF. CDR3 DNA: TGTGCCAGTAGTATAGATGGACTAGCTTCCTACGAGCAGTACTTC. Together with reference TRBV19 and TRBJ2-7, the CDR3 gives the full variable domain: DGGITQSPKYLFRKEGQNVTLSCEQNLNHDAMYWYRQDPGQGLRLIYYSQIVNDFQKGDIAEGYSVSREKKESFPLTVTSAQKNPTAFYLCASSIDGLASYEQYFGPGTRLTVT.

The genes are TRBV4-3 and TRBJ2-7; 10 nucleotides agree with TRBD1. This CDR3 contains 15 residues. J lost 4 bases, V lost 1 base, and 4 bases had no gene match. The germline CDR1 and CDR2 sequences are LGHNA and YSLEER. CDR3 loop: CASSQARTGGYEQYF. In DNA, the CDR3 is TGCGCCAGCAGCCAAGCTAGGACAGGGGGGTACGAGCAGTACTTC.

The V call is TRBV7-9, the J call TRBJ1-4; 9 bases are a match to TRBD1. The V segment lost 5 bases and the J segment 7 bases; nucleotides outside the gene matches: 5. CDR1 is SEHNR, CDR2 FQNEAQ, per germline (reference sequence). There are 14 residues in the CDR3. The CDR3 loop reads CASSQQGAGEKLFF. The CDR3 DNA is TGTGCCAGCAGCCAACAGGGGGCTGGTGAAAAACTGTTTTTT.

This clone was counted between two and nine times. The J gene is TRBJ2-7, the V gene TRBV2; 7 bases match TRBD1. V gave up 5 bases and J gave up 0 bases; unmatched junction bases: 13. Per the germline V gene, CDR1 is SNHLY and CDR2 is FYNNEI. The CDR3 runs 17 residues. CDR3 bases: TGTGCCAGCAGTTCCGGGACAGTCTTAAGTAGCTCCTACGAGCAGTACTTC. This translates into CASSSGTVLSSSYEQYF.

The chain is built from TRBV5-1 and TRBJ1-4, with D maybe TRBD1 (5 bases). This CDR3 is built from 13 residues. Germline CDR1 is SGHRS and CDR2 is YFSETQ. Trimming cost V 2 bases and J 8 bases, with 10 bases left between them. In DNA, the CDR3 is TGCGCCAGCAGCTTACGACAGAGCGAAAAACTGTTTTTT. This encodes CASSLRQSEKLFF. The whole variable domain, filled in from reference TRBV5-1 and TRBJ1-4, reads KAGVTQTPRYLIKTRGQQVTLSCSPISGHRSVSWYQQTPGQGLQFLFEYFSETQRNKGNFPGRFSGRQFSNSRSEMNVSTLELGDSALYLCASSLRQSEKLFFGSGTQLSVL.

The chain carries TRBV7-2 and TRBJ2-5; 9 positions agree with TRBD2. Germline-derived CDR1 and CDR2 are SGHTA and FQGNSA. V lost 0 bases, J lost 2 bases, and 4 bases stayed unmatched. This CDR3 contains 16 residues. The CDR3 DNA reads TGTGCCAGCAGCTTAGCTGCTAGCGGGGCTCAAGAGACCCAGTACTTC. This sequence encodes CASSLAASGAQETQYF.

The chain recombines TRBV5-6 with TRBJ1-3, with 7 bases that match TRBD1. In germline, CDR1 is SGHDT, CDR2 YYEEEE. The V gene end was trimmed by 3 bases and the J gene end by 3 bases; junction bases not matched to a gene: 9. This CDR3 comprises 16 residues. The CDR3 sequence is CASSSPHRGIGNTIYF. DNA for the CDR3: TGTGCCAGCAGCTCCCCGCACAGGGGAATTGGAAACACCATATATTTT.

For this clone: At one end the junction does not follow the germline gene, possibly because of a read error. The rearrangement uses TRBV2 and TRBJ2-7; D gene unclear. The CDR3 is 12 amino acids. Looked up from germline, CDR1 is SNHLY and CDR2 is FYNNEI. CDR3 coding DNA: TGTGCCAGCAGTGAATCAGTTCCGCCCTTGCACTTC. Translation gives CASSESVPPLHF.

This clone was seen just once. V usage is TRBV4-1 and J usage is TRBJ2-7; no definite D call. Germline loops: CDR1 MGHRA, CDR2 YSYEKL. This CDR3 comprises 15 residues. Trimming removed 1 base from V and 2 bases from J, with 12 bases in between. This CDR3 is CASSQGRASAYEQYF. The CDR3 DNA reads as TGCGCCAGCAGCCAAGGGAGAGCGTCCGCCTACGAGCAGTACTTC.

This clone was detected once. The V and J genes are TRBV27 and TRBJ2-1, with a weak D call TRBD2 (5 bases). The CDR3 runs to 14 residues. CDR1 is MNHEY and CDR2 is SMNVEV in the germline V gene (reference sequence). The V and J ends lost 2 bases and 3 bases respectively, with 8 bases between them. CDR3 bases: TGTGCCAGCAGTTTAACCCGGGGCTACAATGAGCAGTTCTTC. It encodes CASSLTRGYNEQFF.